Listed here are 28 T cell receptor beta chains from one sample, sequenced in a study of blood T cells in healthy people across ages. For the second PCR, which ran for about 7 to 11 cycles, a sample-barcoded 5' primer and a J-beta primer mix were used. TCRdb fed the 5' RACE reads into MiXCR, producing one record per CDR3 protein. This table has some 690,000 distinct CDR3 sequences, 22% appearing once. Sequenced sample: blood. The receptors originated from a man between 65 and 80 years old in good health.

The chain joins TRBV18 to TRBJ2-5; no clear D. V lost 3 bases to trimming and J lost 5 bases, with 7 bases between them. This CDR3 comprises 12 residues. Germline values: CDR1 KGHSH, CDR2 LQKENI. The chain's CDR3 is CASSPGAETQYF. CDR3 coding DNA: TGTGCCAGCTCACCCGGAGCCGAGACCCAGTACTTC.

This CDR3 is CASSFDLGRTEAFF. Written as DNA, the CDR3 is TGTGCCAGCAGCTTTGATCTGGGTCGGACTGAAGCTTTCTTT. The V gene is TRBV11-2, the J gene TRBJ1-1; no firm D call. This CDR3 is 14 amino acids long. V dropped 3 bases and J dropped 5 bases, with 13 bases sitting between them. Germline V CDR1 and CDR2: SGHAT, FQNNGV.

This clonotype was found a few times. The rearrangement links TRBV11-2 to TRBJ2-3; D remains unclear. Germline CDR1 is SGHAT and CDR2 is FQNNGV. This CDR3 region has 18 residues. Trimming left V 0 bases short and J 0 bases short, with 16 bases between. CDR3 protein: CASSLDPISRPSTDTQYF. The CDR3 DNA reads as TGTGCCAGCAGCTTAGATCCTATTTCTCGGCCCAGCACAGATACGCAGTATTTT.

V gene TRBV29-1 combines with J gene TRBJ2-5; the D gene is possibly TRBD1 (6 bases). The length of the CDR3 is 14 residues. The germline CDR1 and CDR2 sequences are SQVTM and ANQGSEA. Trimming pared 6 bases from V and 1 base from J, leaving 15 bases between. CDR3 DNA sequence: TGCAGCGTCACCCGGGAAGGGGGCCAAGAGACCCAGTACTTC. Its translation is CSVTREGGQETQYF.

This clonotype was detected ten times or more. CDR3 sequence: CAWSRDRGSEAFF. In DNA, the CDR3 is TGTGCCTGGAGTCGGGACAGGGGTTCTGAAGCTTTCTTT. The genes are TRBV30 and TRBJ1-1; the match to TRBD1 covers 10 bases. The trim removed 2 bases at V and 6 bases at J, leaving 3 bases unmatched. CDR1 and CDR2 (germline): GTSNPN, SVGIG (reference sequence). The CDR3 length is 13 residues.

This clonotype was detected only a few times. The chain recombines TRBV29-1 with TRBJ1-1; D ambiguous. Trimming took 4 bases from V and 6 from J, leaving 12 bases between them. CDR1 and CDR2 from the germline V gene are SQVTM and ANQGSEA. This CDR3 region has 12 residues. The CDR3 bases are TGCAGCGTTGTTGGTTATGGATCTGAAGCTTTCTTT. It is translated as CSVVGYGSEAFF.

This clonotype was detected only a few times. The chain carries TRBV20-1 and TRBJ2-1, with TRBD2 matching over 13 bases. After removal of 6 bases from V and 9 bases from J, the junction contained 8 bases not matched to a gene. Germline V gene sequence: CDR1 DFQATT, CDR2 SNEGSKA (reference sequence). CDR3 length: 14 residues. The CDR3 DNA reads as TGCAGTGCCCCTACTAGCGGGGGGGTTGGTGAGCAGTTCTTC. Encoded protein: CSAPTSGGVGEQFF.

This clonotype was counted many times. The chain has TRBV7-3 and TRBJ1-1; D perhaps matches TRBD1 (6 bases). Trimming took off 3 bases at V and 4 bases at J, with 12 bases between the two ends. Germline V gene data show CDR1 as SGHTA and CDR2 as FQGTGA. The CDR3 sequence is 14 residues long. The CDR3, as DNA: TGTGCCAGCAGCTTGTTGGGGGCAGGCACTGAAGCTTTCTTT. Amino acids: CASSLLGAGTEAFF. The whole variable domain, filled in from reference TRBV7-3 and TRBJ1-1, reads GAGVSQTPSNKVTEKGKYVELRCDPISGHTALYWYRQSLGQGPEFLIYFQGTGAADDSGLPNDRFFAVRPEGSVSTLKIQRTERGDSAVYLCASSLLGAGTEAFFGQGTRLTVV.

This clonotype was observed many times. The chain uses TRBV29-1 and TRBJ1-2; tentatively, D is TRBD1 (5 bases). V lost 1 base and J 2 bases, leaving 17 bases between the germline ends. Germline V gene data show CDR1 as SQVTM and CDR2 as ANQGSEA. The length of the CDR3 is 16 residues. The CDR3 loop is CSVEGETEGLNYGYTF. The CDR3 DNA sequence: TGCAGCGTTGAAGGCGAGACCGAGGGGTTAAACTATGGCTACACCTTC.

The CDR3 sequence: CASSGGDRGIYGYTF. For the CDR3, the DNA is TGTGCCAGCAGTGGAGGGGACAGGGGGATCTATGGCTACACCTTC. This chain uses TRBV2 with TRBJ1-2; 11 bases are shared with TRBD1. Germline V gene sequence: CDR1 SNHLY, CDR2 FYNNEI. The V gene end was trimmed by 4 bases and the J gene end by 4 bases; junction bases not matched to a gene: 5. There are 15 residues in the CDR3.

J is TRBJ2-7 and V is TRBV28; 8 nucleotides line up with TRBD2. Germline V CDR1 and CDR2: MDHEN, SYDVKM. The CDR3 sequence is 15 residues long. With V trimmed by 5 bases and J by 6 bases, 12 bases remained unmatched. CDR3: CASSGGPAGDGEQYF. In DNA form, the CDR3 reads TGTGCCAGCAGTGGTGGGCCAGCGGGAGATGGCGAGCAGTACTTC.

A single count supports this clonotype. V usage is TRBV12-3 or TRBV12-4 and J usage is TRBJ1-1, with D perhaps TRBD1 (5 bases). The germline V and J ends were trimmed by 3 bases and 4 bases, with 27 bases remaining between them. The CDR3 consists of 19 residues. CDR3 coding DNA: TGTGCCAGCAGTTTTGTTAGTGGGGGGATTGGGTTTAGGGGCACTGAAGCTTTCTTT. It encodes CASSFVSGGIGFRGTEAFF.

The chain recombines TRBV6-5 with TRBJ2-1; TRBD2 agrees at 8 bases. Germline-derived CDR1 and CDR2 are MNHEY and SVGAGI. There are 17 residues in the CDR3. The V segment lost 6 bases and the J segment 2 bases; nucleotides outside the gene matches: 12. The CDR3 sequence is CASSSLGLAVTYNEQFF. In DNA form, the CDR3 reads TGTGCCAGCAGCTCCCTTGGACTAGCTGTCACCTACAATGAGCAGTTCTTC.

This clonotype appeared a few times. CDR3 nucleotides: TGCGCCAGCAGCCAAGAAATAGCGGATCTTACCTACGAGCAGTACTTC. It encodes CASSQEIADLTYEQYF. V and J are TRBV4-1 and TRBJ2-1; possible D gene TRBD2, 6 bases. The J call may be incorrect, as the DNA end agrees better with TRBJ2-7. CDR3 length equals 16 residues. Germline V gene lookup returns CDR1 MGHRA and CDR2 YSYEKL.

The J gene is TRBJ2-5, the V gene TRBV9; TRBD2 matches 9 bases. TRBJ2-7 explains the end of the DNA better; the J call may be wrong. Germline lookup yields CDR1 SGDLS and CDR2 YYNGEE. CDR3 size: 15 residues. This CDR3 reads CASSVAGGTSYEQYF. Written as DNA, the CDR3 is TGTGCCAGCAGCGTGGCGGGGGGGACATCCTACGAGCAGTACTTC.

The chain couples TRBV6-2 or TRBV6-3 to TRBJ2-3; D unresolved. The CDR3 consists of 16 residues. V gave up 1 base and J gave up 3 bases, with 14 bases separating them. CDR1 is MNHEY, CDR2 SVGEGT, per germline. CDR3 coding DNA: TGTGCCAGCAGTTACTATGTAGACCCAAGAACAGATACGCAGTATTTT. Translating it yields CASSYYVDPRTDTQYF.

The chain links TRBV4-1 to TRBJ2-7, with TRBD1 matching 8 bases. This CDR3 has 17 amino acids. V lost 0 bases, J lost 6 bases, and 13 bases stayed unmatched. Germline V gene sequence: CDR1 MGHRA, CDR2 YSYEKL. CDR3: CASSQDPGTGITTEQYF. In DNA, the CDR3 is TGCGCCAGCAGCCAAGATCCCGGGACAGGTATAACGACCGAGCAGTACTTC.

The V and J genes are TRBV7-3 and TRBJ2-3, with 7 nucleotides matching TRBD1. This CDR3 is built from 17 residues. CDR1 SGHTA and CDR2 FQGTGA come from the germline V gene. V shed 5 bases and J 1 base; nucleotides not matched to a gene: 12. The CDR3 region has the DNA TGTGCCAGCAGCCGCAACCAAGGGGGCGCCGGCACAGATACGCAGTATTTT. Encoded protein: CASSRNQGGAGTDTQYF.

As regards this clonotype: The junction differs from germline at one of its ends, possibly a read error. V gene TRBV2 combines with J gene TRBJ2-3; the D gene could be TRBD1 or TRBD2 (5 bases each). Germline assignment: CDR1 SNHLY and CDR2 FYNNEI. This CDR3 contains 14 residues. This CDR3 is CASRAGRGTDAQYF. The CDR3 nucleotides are TGTGCCAGCAGGGCGGGTCGGGGCACAGATGCGCAGTATTTT.

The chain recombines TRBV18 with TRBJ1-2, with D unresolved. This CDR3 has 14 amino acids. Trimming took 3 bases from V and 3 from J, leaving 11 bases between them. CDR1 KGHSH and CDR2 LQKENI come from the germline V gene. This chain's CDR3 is CASSPDGKDYGYTF. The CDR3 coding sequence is TGTGCCAGCTCACCGGACGGGAAGGACTATGGCTACACCTTC.

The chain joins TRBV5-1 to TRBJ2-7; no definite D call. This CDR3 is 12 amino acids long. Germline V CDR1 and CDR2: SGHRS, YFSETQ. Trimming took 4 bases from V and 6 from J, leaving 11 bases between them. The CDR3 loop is CASSMDWGEQYF. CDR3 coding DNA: TGCGCCAGCAGCATGGATTGGGGCGAGCAGTACTTC.

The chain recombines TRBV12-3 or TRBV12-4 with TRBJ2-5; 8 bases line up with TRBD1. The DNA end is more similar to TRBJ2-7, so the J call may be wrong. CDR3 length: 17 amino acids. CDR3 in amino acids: CASSFAVGQGNSYEQYF. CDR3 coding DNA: TGTGCCAGCAGTTTCGCAGTAGGACAGGGAAACTCCTACGAGCAGTACTTC.

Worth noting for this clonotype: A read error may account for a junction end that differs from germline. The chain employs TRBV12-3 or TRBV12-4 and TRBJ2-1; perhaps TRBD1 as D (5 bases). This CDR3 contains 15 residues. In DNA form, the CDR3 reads TGTGCCAGCAGCTTAGGGGTCGTAGGGTACAATGAGCAGTTCTTC. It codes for CASSLGVVGYNEQFF.

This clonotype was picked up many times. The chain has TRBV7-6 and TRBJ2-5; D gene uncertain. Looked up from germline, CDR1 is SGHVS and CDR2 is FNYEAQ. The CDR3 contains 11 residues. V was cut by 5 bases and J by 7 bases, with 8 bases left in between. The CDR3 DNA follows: TGTGCCAGCAGCCCTCGGTCGACCCAGTACTTC. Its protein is CASSPRSTQYF.

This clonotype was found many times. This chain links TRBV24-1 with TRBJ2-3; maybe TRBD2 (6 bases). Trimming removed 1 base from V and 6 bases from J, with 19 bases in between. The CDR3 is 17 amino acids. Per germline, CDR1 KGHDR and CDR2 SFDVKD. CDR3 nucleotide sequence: TGTGCCACCAGTGATTTAGGCCGATCTTCGGGAGCGGATACGCAGTATTTT. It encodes CATSDLGRSSGADTQYF.

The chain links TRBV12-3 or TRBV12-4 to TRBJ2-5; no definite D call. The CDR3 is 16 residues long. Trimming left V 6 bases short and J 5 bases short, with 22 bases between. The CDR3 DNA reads TGTGCCAGCAGCCTCTCCTGGCAGGTTTCGTCCGAGACCCAGTACTTC. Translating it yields CASSLSWQVSSETQYF.

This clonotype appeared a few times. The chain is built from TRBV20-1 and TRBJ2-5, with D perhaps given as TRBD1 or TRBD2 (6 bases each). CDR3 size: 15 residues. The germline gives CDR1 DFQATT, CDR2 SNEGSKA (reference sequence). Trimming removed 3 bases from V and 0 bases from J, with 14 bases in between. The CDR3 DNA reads TGCAGTGCTAGTGGGCGGGACACACACCAAGAGACCCAGTACTTC. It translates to CSASGRDTHQETQYF.

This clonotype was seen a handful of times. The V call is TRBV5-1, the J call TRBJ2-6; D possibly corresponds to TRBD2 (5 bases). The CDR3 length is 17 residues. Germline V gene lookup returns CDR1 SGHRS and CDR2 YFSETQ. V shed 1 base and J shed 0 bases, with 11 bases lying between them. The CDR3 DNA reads TGCGCCAGCAGCTTGAGCGGCGGAGGCTCTGGGGCCAACGTCCTGACTTTC. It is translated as CASSLSGGGSGANVLTF.